This note documents a single T cell receptor beta chain sequence. Its antigen is currently unknown. Amplified TCR beta CDR3 regions derived from RNA transcripts. Carried out on the TCR CDR3, a first-round RT-PCR used the HTBI primer set. TCRdb analysed the multiplex PCR reads with MiXCR anew, one entry per CDR3 protein. There are some 650,000 distinct CDR3 sequences in the sample; roughly 15% occur only once, and approximately 3.5% lies in the top ten. Among ophthalmopathy patients, the Clinical Activity Score reached at least 3, the NOSPECS grade reached at least 4, and duration remained under 3 months. Each diagnosis was grounded in clinical symptoms, serum thyroxine and TRAb, thyroid ultrasound, and orbital computed tomography. The sample comes from a study of T cells in Graves' hyperthyroidism and ophthalmopathy. Study-level findings and limits: Researchers found most expanded thyroid clonotypes above 0.001 in blood as well. From stable hyperthyroidism, ophthalmopathy was separated by a 13 V-J model.

Germline CDR1 reads LNHDA; CDR2 reads SQIVND (reference sequence). V shed 7 bases and J shed 1 base, with 14 bases lying between them. This CDR3 has 15 amino acids. The sequenced sample consisted of blood. This chain joins TRBV19 and TRBJ2-1; D possibly matches TRBD1 or TRBD2 (6 bases each). This receptor was identified in a middle-aged woman with Graves' ophthalmopathy. This CDR3 reads CASTPGGKSYNEQFF. In DNA, the CDR3 is TGTGCCAGTACCCCCGGGGGCAAGTCCTACAATGAGCAGTTCTTC.